The 13 T cell receptor beta chains below come from one sample, sequenced in a study of blood T cell repertoires in COVID-19. Using immunoSEQ multiplex PCR, the repertoire was profiled, and TCRdb retains in-frame clones only, with some absent. The table lists roughly 170,000 clones, 80% to 90% of them singletons. Sequencing input: PBMCs or T cells enriched from blood (not recorded which). The receptors stem from a woman aged 45-65 years in a cohort exposed to, infected with or recovered from COVID-19 (not recorded which).

The gene calls are TRBV23-1 and TRBJ2-2; D may be TRBD1 (6 bases). TRBV23-1 is labeled an ORF, and its function is uncertain. The CDR3 is 15 residues long. The V gene lost 6 bases and the J gene lost 1 base, with 12 bases spanning the gap. DNA of the CDR3: TGCGCCAGCAGACCAGGGGTCCGGAACACCGGGGAGCTGTTTTTT. The encoded protein is CASRPGVRNTGELFF.

The chain links TRBV19 to TRBJ2-7, with TRBD1 matching over 7 bases. Per germline, CDR1 LNHDA and CDR2 SQIVND (reference sequence). CDR3 length: 14 residues. The trim removed 4 bases at V and 1 base at J, leaving 4 bases unmatched. CDR3 sequence: CASSTRDRSYEQYF. CDR3 sequence (DNA): TGTGCCAGTAGTACACGGGACAGATCCTACGAGCAGTACTTC. The full variable domain, its missing parts supplied by reference TRBV19 and TRBJ2-7, is DGGITQSPKYLFRKEGQNVTLSCEQNLNHDAMYWYRQDPGQGLRLIYYSQIVNDFQKGDIAEGYSVSREKKESFPLTVTSAQKNPTAFYLCASSTRDRSYEQYFGPGTRLTVT.

There are many counts of this clone. The J gene is TRBJ1-1, the V gene TRBV28; a possible D gene is TRBD1 (6 bases). This CDR3 is 15 amino acids long. Trimming removed 6 bases at V and 7 bases at J, with 21 bases between. Germline V gene lookup returns CDR1 MDHEN and CDR2 SYDVKM. The CDR3 bases are TGTGCCAGCAGGCACGGGGCCCAGGGGTTGAATGAAGCTTTCTTT. Its translation: CASRHGAQGLNEAFF.

The rearrangement uses TRBV10-3 and TRBJ2-3, with 8 bases lining up with TRBD2. Germline CDR1 ENHRY, CDR2 SYGVKD. The ends lost 0 bases at V and 5 bases at J; junction bases unmatched: 7. This CDR3 region has 16 residues. This CDR3 reads CAISESISGRIDTQYF. CDR3 bases: TGTGCCATCAGTGAGTCGATAAGCGGGAGAATAGATACGCAGTATTTT.

The chain couples TRBV30 to TRBJ2-7, with 8 positions matching TRBD1. CDR1 is GTSNPN and CDR2 is SVGIG in the germline V gene (reference sequence). V was pared by 4 bases and J by 1 base, with 6 bases of the junction left unmatched. The CDR3 spans 14 residues. Here the CDR3 DNA reads TGTGCCTGGACCCTTACAGGGGGTTCCTACGAGCAGTACTTC. It is translated as CAWTLTGGSYEQYF.

This chain joins TRBV28 and TRBJ2-7; D is possibly TRBD1 (5 bases). Trimming left V 5 bases short and J 6 bases short, with 17 bases between. The CDR3 is 14 amino acids. Germline CDR1 is MDHEN and CDR2 is SYDVKM. The DNA of the CDR3 is TGTGCCAGCAGTCTTAGAGGTGGGGCGTTCGAGCAGTACTTC. Its translation is CASSLRGGAFEQYF.

The chain carries TRBV7-9 and TRBJ1-6; a possible D gene is TRBD1 (5 bases). Looked up from germline, CDR1 is SEHNR and CDR2 is FQNEAQ (reference sequence). The CDR3 is 15 amino acids. V dropped 5 bases and J dropped 5 bases, with 13 bases sitting between them. The CDR3, as DNA: TGTGCCAGCAGCCCTGGGCAGGGTGATAATTCACCCCTCCACTTT. It specifies CASSPGQGDNSPLHF.

The chain joins TRBV9 to TRBJ1-5; TRBD1 agrees at 7 bases. This CDR3 is 15 amino acids long. V was pared by 0 bases and J by 9 bases, with 9 bases of the junction left unmatched. CDR1 and CDR2 (germline): SGDLS, YYNGEE. The CDR3 sequence is CASSVAEGAGGPQHF. The CDR3 nucleotides read TGTGCCAGCAGCGTAGCGGAGGGGGCTGGGGGGCCCCAGCATTTT.

This chain links TRBV9 with TRBJ2-2, with a possible D match to TRBD1 (6 bases). The CDR3 length is 16 residues. Germline values: CDR1 SGDLS, CDR2 YYNGEE. The V gene lost 3 bases and the J gene lost 4 bases, with 16 bases spanning the gap. The CDR3 sequence: CASSEGQRRLTGELFF. The DNA of the CDR3 is TGTGCCAGCAGCGAGGGACAACGGCGACTCACCGGGGAGCTGTTTTTT.

This clone was detected only once. The chain is built from TRBV10-3 and TRBJ2-7; the match to TRBD1 covers 9 bases. This CDR3 has 16 residues. Per germline, CDR1 ENHRY and CDR2 SYGVKD. The V and J ends lost 6 bases and 3 bases, in that order; junction bases with no gene match: 12. CDR3 region: CAIRTGQGNLGYEQYF. The CDR3 DNA follows: TGTGCCATCAGGACGGGACAGGGTAATTTGGGCTACGAGCAGTACTTC.

The chain links TRBV3-1 (or the pseudogene TRBV3-2) to TRBJ1-6; 7 bases map to TRBD1. The germline V gene encodes CDR1 LGHDT and CDR2 YNNKEL (reference sequence). The V and J ends lost 2 bases and 4 bases, in that order; junction bases with no gene match: 8. The CDR3 extends over 17 amino acids. The CDR3 DNA reads as TGTGCCAGCAGCCAAATAATGGCGGGACAGTATAATTCACCCCTCCACTTT. Amino acid sequence: CASSQIMAGQYNSPLHF.

The chain employs TRBV28 and TRBJ1-2; possibly TRBD1 for D (6 bases). The CDR3 consists of 14 residues. Per the germline V gene, CDR1 is MDHEN and CDR2 is SYDVKM. V was trimmed by 8 bases and J by 6 bases, leaving 19 bases between them. In DNA form, the CDR3 reads TGTGCCAGCCTCCTATCGAGGGGGGGTCATGGCTACACCTTC. Protein product: CASLLSRGGHGYTF.

The chain joins TRBV24-1 to TRBJ1-1, with D tentatively TRBD1 (5 bases). V lost 3 bases, J lost 10 bases, and 8 bases lay in between. Germline V gives CDR1 KGHDR, CDR2 SFDVKD. CDR3 length: 11 amino acids. The CDR3 spells CATSDRQTAFF. The CDR3 DNA reads TGTGCCACCAGTGATCGACAGACAGCTTTCTTT.